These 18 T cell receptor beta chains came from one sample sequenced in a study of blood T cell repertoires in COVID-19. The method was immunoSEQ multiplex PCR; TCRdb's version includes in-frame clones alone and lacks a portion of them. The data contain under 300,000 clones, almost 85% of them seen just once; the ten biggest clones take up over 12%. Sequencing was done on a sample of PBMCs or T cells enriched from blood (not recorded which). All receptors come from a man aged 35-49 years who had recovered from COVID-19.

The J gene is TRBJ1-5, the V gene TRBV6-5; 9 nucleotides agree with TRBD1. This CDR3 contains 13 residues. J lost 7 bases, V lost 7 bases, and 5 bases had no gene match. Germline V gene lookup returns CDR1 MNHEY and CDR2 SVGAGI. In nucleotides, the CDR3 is TGTGCCAGCACAGCACAGGGGGCGCAGCCCCAGCATTTT. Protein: CASTAQGAQPQHF.

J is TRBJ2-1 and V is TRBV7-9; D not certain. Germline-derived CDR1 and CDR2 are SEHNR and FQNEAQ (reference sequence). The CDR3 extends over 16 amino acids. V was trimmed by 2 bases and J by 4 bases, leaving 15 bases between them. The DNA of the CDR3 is TGTGCCAGCAGCTTAACTCGCCAGGCACTGTACAATGAGCAGTTCTTC. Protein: CASSLTRQALYNEQFF.

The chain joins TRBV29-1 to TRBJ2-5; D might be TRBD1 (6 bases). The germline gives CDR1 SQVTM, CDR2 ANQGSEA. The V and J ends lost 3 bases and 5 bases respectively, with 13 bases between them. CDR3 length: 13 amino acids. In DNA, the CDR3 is TGCAGCGTTGATCAGGGGCGATTGGAGACCCAGTACTTC. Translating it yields CSVDQGRLETQYF.

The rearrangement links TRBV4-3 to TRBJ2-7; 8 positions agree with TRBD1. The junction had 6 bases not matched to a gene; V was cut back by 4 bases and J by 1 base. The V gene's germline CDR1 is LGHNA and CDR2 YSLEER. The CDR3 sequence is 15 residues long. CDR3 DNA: TGCGCCAGCAGCCGAGACAGGGGTTATTCCTACGAGCAGTACTTC. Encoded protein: CASSRDRGYSYEQYF.

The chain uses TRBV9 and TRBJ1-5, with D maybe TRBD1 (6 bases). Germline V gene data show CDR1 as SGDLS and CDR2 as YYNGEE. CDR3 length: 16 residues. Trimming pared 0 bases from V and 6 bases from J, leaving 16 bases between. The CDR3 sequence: CASSVGGGEYGQPQHF. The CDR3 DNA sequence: TGTGCCAGCAGCGTAGGGGGGGGCGAGTATGGTCAGCCCCAGCATTTT.

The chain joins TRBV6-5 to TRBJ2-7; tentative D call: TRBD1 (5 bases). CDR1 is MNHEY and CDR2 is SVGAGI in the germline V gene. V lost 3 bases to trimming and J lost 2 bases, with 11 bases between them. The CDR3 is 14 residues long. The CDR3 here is CASSYGSGTYEQYF. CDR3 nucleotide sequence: TGTGCCAGCAGTTATGGGTCAGGGACCTACGAGCAGTACTTC.

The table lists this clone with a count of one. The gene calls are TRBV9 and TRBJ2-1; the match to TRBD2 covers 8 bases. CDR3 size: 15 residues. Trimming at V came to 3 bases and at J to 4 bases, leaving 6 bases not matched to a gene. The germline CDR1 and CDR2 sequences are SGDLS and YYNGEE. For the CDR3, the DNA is TGTGCCAGCAGCGCCGGACTAGCAGAGTACAATGAGCAGTTCTTC. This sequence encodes CASSAGLAEYNEQFF.

This chain's CDR3 is CATSNGGGSPLHF. CDR3 bases: TGTGCCACCAGCAACGGGGGGGGATCACCCCTCCACTTT. The gene calls are TRBV15 and TRBJ1-6; D possibly corresponds to TRBD1 (5 bases). Germline V gene data show CDR1 as LNHNV and CDR2 as YYDKDF (reference sequence). CDR3 length: 13 amino acids. V lost 4 bases and J 10 bases, leaving 11 bases between the germline ends.

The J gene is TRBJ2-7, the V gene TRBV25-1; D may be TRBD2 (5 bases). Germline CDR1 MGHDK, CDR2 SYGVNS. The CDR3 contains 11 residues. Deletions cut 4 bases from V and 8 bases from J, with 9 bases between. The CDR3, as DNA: TGTGCCAGCAGTGCGGGGTCTCAGCAGTACTTC. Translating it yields CASSAGSQQYF.

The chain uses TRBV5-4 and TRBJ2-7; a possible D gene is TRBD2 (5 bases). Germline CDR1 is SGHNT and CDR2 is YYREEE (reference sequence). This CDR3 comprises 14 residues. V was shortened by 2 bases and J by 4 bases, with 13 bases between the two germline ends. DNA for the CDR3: TGTGCCAGCAGCTTTCGAGGGAGCAGGTACGAGCAGTACTTC. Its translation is CASSFRGSRYEQYF.

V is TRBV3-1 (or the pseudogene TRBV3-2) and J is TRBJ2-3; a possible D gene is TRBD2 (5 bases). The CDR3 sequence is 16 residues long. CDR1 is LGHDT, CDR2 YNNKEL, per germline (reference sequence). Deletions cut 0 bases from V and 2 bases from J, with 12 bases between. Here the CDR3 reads CASSQDVGGLTDTQYF. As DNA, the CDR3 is TGTGCCAGCAGCCAAGATGTAGGCGGGCTCACAGATACGCAGTATTTT.

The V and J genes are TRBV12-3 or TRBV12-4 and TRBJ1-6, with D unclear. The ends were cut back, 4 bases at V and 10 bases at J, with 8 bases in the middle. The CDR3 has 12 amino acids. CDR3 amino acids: CASSSLRSPLHF. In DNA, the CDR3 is TGTGCCAGCAGTTCCCTGCGATCACCCCTCCACTTT.

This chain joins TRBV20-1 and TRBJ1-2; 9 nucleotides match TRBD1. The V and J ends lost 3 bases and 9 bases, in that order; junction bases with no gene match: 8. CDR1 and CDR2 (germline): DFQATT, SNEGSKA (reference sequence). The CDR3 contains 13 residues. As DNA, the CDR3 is TGCAGTGCTAGTGCGGACAGGGGAGCTCGCTACACCTTC. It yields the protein CSASADRGARYTF.

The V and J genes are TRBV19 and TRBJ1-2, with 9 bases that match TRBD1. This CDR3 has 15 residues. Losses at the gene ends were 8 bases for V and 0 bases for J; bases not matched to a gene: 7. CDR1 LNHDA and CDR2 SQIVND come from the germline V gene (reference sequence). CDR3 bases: TGTGCCAGTGGAATGGGACAGGGCCCTAACTATGGCTACACCTTC. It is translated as CASGMGQGPNYGYTF.

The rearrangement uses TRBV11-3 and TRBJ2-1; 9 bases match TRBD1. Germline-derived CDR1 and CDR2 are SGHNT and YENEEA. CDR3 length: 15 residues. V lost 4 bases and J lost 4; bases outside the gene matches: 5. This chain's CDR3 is CASSSPGQGYNEQFF. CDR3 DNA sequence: TGTGCCAGCAGCTCCCCGGGACAGGGTTACAATGAGCAGTTCTTC.

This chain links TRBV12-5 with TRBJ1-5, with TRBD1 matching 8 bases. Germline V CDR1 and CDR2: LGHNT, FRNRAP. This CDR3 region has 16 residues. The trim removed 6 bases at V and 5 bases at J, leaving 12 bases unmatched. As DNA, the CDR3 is TGTGCTAGTGGCCTCGACAGGGGAGTGTGCTATCAGCCCCAGCATTTT. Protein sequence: CASGLDRGVCYQPQHF.

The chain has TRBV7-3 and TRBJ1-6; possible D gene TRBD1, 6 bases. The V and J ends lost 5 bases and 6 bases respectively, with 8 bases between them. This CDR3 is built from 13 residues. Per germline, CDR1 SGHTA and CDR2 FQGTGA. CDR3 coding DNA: TGTGCCAGCAGCATGGACAGTAATTCACCCCTCCACTTT. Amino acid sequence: CASSMDSNSPLHF.

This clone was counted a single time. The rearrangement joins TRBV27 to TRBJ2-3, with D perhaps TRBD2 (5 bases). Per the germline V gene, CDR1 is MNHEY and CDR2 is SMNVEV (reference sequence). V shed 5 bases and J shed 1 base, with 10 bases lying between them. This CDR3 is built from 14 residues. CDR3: CASSPRAGTDTQYF. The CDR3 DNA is TGTGCCAGCAGTCCGCGGGCGGGCACAGATACGCAGTATTTT.